This T cell receptor beta chain was found in a study of blood T cell repertoires in COVID-19. Overall study: Spain, Italy and the United States supplied samples that represented acute and convalescent COVID-19.

The CDR3 sequence is 15 residues long. V shed 4 bases, J shed 6 bases, and the junction held 5 bases outside the gene matches. Looked up from germline, CDR1 is SGHTA and CDR2 is FQGNSA. Source study methods: It was from reference gene primer amplification that nucleated cell counts were estimated. Here immunoSEQ multiplex PCR was the method, and the copy in TCRdb shows in-frame clones only, minus some. The DNA was the basis for D and trimming; V, J and clone size are from that table. The table includes roughly 50,000 clones, roughly 77% detected once. The chain uses TRBV7-2 and TRBJ2-1; the match to TRBD2 covers 11 bases. The TCR comes from a human donor with active or convalescent COVID-19. The donor label of this sample is uncertain. The sequencing input was peripheral blood. CDR3 sequence reads: CASSSRLAGGNEQFF. CDR3 coding DNA: TGTGCCAGCAGCTCCAGGCTAGCGGGAGGCAATGAGCAGTTCTTC.